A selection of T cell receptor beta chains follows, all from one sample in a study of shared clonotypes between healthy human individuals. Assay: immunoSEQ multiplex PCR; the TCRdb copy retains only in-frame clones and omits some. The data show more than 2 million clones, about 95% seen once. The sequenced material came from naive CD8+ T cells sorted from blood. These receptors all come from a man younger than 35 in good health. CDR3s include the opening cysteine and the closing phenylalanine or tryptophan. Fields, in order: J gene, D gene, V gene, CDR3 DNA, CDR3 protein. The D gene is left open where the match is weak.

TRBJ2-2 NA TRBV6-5 TGTGCCAGCAGTTACTCCTTAACGAACACCGGGGAGCTGTTTTTT CASSYSLTNTGELFF
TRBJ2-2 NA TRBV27 TGTGCCAGCAGTTGGACTGCCACCGGGGAGCTGTTTTTT CASSWTATGELFF
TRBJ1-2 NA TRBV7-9 TGTGCCAGCAGCCCCAACAACGAGGGCGGCTACACCTTC CASSPNNEGGYTF
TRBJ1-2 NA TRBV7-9 TGTGCCAGCAGCTTATTAAATTGGGATAACTATGGCTACACCTTC CASSLLNWDNYGYTF
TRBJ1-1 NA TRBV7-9 TGTGCCAGCAGCTTAGTCTATGCAGGAGAAGACACTGAAGCTTTCTTT CASSLVYAGEDTEAFF
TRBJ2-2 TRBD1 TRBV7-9 TGTGCCAGCACATCCGGGACAGGGGCCGGGGAGCTGTTTTTT CASTSGTGAGELFF
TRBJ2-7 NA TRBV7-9 TGTGCCAGCAGCTTTCTTCAAGACACCTACGAGCAGTACTTC CASSFLQDTYEQYF
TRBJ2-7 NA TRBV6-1 TGTGCCAGCAGTGAGAGCTTGGTGGGGCACGAGCAGTACTTC CASSESLVGHEQYF
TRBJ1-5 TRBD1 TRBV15 TGTGCCACCAGCATTAGGACAGGGGGCGTCCAGCCCCAGCATTTT CATSIRTGGVQPQHF
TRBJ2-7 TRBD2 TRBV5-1 TGCGCCAGCAGCTTGGACCAGCGGGGGCCCTCCTACGAGCAGTACTTC CASSLDQRGPSYEQYF